The 8 T cell receptor beta chains below come from one sample, sequenced in a study of beta chain features in type 1 diabetes. Expressed TCRB transcripts were sequenced because the isolated RNA had all been reverse transcribed beforehand. Method: immunoSEQ multiplex PCR; TCRdb's copy keeps in-frame clones and lacks some. The sample holds 900,000 or so clones; roughly 15% are singletons and the top ten take around 0.02%. The sequenced material came from naive CD4+ T cells from blood. The source is a woman younger than 35 in good health.

This chain connects TRBV10-3 to TRBJ2-1, with 9 bases lining up with TRBD1. The germline gives CDR1 ENHRY, CDR2 SYGVKD. V lost 3 bases, J lost 7 bases, and 7 bases stayed unmatched. The CDR3 is 15 residues long. This CDR3 reads CAISDQGQGLNEQFF. The CDR3 DNA follows: TGTGCCATCAGTGACCAGGGACAGGGTCTTAATGAGCAGTTCTTC.

This clone turned up a few times. The chain carries TRBV15 and TRBJ2-1; 10 bases are a match to TRBD2. The germline V gene encodes CDR1 LNHNV and CDR2 YYDKDF (reference sequence). After removal of 4 bases from V and 1 base from J, the junction contained 1 base not matched to a gene. CDR3 size: 15 residues. The CDR3 sequence is CATSTSGRSYNEQFF. The CDR3 DNA is TGTGCCACCAGCACTAGCGGGAGATCCTACAATGAGCAGTTCTTC.

This chain links TRBV5-4 with TRBJ2-7, with 7 bases matching TRBD2. V was clipped by 4 bases and J by 4 bases; unmatched bases: 14. CDR3 length: 16 amino acids. The germline V gene encodes CDR1 SGHNT and CDR2 YYREEE (reference sequence). The CDR3 DNA follows: TGTGCCAGCAGCCCGGGCGGTGGCCTAGCGGATTACGAGCAGTACTTC. Protein product: CASSPGGGLADYEQYF.

The chain has TRBV10-3 and TRBJ1-4, with D maybe TRBD1 (5 bases). CDR1 is ENHRY, CDR2 SYGVKD, per germline. The V and J ends lost 6 bases and 13 bases respectively, with 12 bases between them. The CDR3 covers 11 residues. The CDR3 reads CAISGGNVLFF. CDR3 bases: TGTGCCATCAGCGGGGGTAACGTACTGTTTTTT.

This clone turned up a few times. This rearrangement joins TRBV5-1 to TRBJ2-3; D gene ambiguous. The V gene's germline CDR1 is SGHRS and CDR2 YFSETQ. The CDR3 runs to 15 residues. With 1 base removed from V and 0 bases from J, the gap between germline ends came to 9 bases. CDR3 loop: CASSLRGSSTDTQYF. The CDR3 DNA reads as TGCGCCAGCAGCTTGAGAGGATCTAGCACAGATACGCAGTATTTT. Drawing the rest from reference TRBV5-1 and TRBJ2-3, the complete variable domain is KAGVTQTPRYLIKTRGQQVTLSCSPISGHRSVSWYQQTPGQGLQFLFEYFSETQRNKGNFPGRFSGRQFSNSRSEMNVSTLELGDSALYLCASSLRGSSTDTQYFGPGTRLTVL.

V gene TRBV4-2 combines with J gene TRBJ1-2, with TRBD1 matching 9 bases. Germline V lookup: CDR1 LGHNA, CDR2 YNFKEQ. The CDR3 is 17 residues long. V shed 2 bases, J shed 5 bases, and the junction held 12 bases outside the gene matches. CDR3 nucleotides: TGTGCCAGCAGCCAAACCGTCCAACCGGGACAGGGTTATGGCTACACCTTC. This sequence encodes CASSQTVQPGQGYGYTF.

This clone was observed a handful of times. The chain joins TRBV18 to TRBJ2-7, with D uncertain. With 0 bases removed from V and 0 bases from J, the gap between germline ends came to 9 bases. CDR3 length equals 15 residues. Germline lookup yields CDR1 KGHSH and CDR2 LQKENI. CDR3 amino acids: CASSPPNTVSYEQYF. The DNA for the CDR3 is TGTGCCAGCTCACCACCGAACACAGTCTCCTACGAGCAGTACTTC.

V gene TRBV18 combines with J gene TRBJ2-6; D possibly corresponds to TRBD2 (5 bases). The CDR3 is 14 residues long. Germline V CDR1 and CDR2: KGHSH, LQKENI. V was clipped by 6 bases and J by 3 bases, with 9 bases between them. CDR3 sequence: CASSPGLGANVLTF. The CDR3 DNA reads as TGTGCCAGCTCCCCCGGACTTGGGGCCAACGTCCTGACTTTC.